This T cell receptor beta chain was identified in a study of beta chain features in type 1 diabetes. Study results and caveats: Shortening of TCRB CDR3s, moderate but significant, appeared in all four CD4+ subsets of Type 1 diabetes patients. High TCR expression in some cells could lead to their over-representation in cDNA sequencing.

The investigators reverse transcribed all of the isolated RNA, so they sequenced expressed TCRB transcripts. Naive, central memory and regulatory T cell samples averaged about 3.6 million immunoSEQ reads each. This table comes from immunoSEQ multiplex PCR, and its TCRdb copy is limited to in-frame clones, with some not included. The sample yields 450,000 to 550,000 clones, 30% seen once. This CDR3 region has 14 residues. From germline, CDR1 is LNHNV and CDR2 YYDKDF (reference sequence). V was pared by 4 bases and J by 9 bases, with 16 bases between. Each of the CD4+ naive, central memory, regulatory and stem cell-like memory populations was sorted via CD45RO/CCR7/CD25/CD127/CD95/CD27. Remarks on this clone: Antigen specificity is unknown.

This clonotype was sampled from a man between 18 and 35 years old in good health. The rearrangement links TRBV15 to TRBJ2-1; the D gene is possibly TRBD2 (5 bases). Sequenced sample: naive CD4+ T cells from blood. CDR3 coding DNA: TGTGCCACCAGCAAGACACAAAGGGAGAGTGAGCAGTTCTTC. Amino acid sequence: CATSKTQRESEQFF.